This TCR beta chain was retrieved from a study of immune evolution from preneoplasia to lung adenocarcinoma. Between the mid-2010s and the late 2010s, patients underwent resection in Japan or China. Histologic diagnosis was independently verified by two lung pathologists. Study results and caveats: Clonality was highest in normal lung, lower in later-stage lesions apparently. From normal lung to invasive adenocarcinoma, top clone frequencies appeared to decrease.

Germline CDR1 reads SGHTA; CDR2 reads FQGNSA. Trimming shortened V by 5 bases and J by 5 bases, and 21 bases separated the two germline ends. CDR3 length: 17 residues. Method: immunoSEQ multiplex PCR; TCRdb's copy keeps in-frame clones and lacks some. The sample gives roughly 2,800 clones, roughly 90% of which show up once; 3% to 4% is in the top ten. In regard to this clone: Its antigen is as yet unknown.

The source is a person in their 70s with lung adenocarcinoma. The rearrangement links TRBV7-2 to TRBJ1-4, with D perhaps matching TRBD1 (6 bases). Sequenced material: FFPE adjacent normal lung tissue. CDR3 sequence: CASSPNRVFGGNEKLFF. CDR3 nucleotide sequence: TGTGCCAGCAGCCCGAACAGGGTTTTTGGCGGCAATGAAAAACTGTTTTTT.